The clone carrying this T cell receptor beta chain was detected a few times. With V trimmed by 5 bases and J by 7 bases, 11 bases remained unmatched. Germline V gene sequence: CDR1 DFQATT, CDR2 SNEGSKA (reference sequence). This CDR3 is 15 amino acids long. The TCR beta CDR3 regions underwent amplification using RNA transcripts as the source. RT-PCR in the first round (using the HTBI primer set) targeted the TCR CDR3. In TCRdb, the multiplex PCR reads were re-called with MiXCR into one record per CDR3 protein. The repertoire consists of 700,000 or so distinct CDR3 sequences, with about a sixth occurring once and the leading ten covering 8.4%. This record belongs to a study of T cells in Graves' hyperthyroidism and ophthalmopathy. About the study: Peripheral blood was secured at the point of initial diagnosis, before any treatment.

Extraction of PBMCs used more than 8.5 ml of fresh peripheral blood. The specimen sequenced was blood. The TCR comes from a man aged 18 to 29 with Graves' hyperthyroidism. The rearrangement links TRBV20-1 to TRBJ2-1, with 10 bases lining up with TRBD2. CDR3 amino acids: CSASPGTSEENEQFF. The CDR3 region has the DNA TGCAGTGCTTCACCCGGGACTAGCGAAGAGAATGAGCAGTTCTTC.